The 27 T cell receptor beta chains in this list originate from one sample, sequenced in a study of blood T cells in healthy people across ages. Primed by a sample-barcoded 5' primer and a J-beta primer mix, a second PCR proceeded for about 7 to 11 cycles. TCRdb re-analysed the 5' RACE reads in MiXCR, keeping a single row per CDR3 protein. The data contain about 760,000 distinct CDR3 sequences, 20% to 30% of them singletons. These records were also assigned to another study, of T cells of mothers and their children.

Sequences were obtained from blood. Receptors were obtained from a boy aged 10-17 years in good health.

This clonotype came up a few times. V gene TRBV5-6 combines with J gene TRBJ2-5; D remains unclear. The DNA end favors TRBJ2-7, so the J call may be wrong. CDR1 SGHDT and CDR2 YYEEEE come from the germline V gene. CDR3 length: 14 amino acids. CDR3 region: CATLRPRRPYEQYF. In nucleotides, the CDR3 is TGTGCCACCCTCAGGCCCCGGCGCCCCTACGAGCAGTACTTC.

The genes are TRBV2 and TRBJ2-5; 9 bases line up with TRBD2. Germline CDR1 SNHLY, CDR2 FYNNEI. The CDR3 length is 15 residues. The V segment lost 4 bases and the J segment 5 bases; nucleotides outside the gene matches: 8. The CDR3 DNA reads TGTGCCAGCAGTGCCCGGACTAGCGATGGGGAGACCCAGTACTTC. Translation: CASSARTSDGETQYF.

The chain employs TRBV7-8 and TRBJ1-2; TRBD1 is a possible D gene (5 bases). V was shortened by 1 base and J by 1 base, with 13 bases between the two germline ends. CDR3 length: 16 residues. Germline V gene sequence: CDR1 SGHVS, CDR2 FQNEAQ. Here the CDR3 DNA reads TGTGCCAGCAGCTTAGTCTCAGGGCACGATAACTATGGCTACACCTTC. Protein: CASSLVSGHDNYGYTF. The variable domain in full, completed from reference TRBV7-8 and TRBJ1-2, reads GAGVSQSPRYKVAKRGQDVALRCDPISGHVSLFWYQQALGQGPEFLTYFQNEAQLDKSGLPSDRFFAERPEGSVSTLKIQRTQQEDSAVYLCASSLVSGHDNYGYTFGSGTRLTVV.

The chain recombines TRBV20-1 with TRBJ2-2, with D possibly TRBD1 on 6 matching bases. Trimming took off 0 bases at V and 8 bases at J, with 13 bases between the two ends. Germline values: CDR1 DFQATT, CDR2 SNEGSKA (reference sequence). The length of the CDR3 is 14 residues. CDR3 residues: CSARERTAGGELFF. CDR3 nucleotide sequence: TGCAGTGCTAGAGAGAGGACAGCTGGGGGGGAGCTGTTTTTT.

This clonotype was detected only a few times. The gene calls are TRBV11-2 and TRBJ2-6; 8 bases match TRBD1. CDR1 and CDR2 from the germline V gene are SGHAT and FQNNGV. V was clipped by 3 bases and J by 2 bases; unmatched bases: 6. The CDR3 runs 17 residues. Written as DNA, the CDR3 is TGTGCCAGCAGCTTGAGGACAGGGCCCCCTGGGGCCAACGTCCTGACTTTC. The encoded protein is CASSLRTGPPGANVLTF.

This chain uses TRBV7-2 with TRBJ1-1; 10 bases are shared with TRBD1. Germline loops: CDR1 SGHTA, CDR2 FQGNSA. The CDR3 has 15 residues. The ends lost 5 bases at V and 10 bases at J; junction bases unmatched: 13. The CDR3 region is CASSLSRTGGFGAFF. In DNA, the CDR3 is TGTGCCAGCAGCCTTTCCCGGACAGGGGGATTTGGAGCTTTCTTT.

The chain recombines TRBV7-9 with TRBJ1-4; D ambiguous. Germline V CDR1 and CDR2: SEHNR, FQNEAQ (reference sequence). The V end lost 5 bases, the J end lost 4 bases, and 11 bases lay between the germline ends. The CDR3 extends over 14 amino acids. This CDR3 reads CASSTWAINEKLFF. As DNA, the CDR3 is TGTGCCAGCAGCACCTGGGCCATTAATGAAAAACTGTTTTTT.

V gene TRBV5-5 combines with J gene TRBJ2-2; 14 bases are shared with TRBD2. The CDR3 is 17 residues long. Losses at the gene ends were 4 bases for V and 4 bases for J; bases not matched to a gene: 6. The V gene's germline CDR1 is SGHKS and CDR2 YYEKEE (reference sequence). The CDR3 protein is CASSLGTSGGSTGELFF. DNA of the CDR3: TGTGCCAGCAGCCTTGGGACTAGCGGGGGTTCCACCGGGGAGCTGTTTTTT.

A few counts support this clonotype. The chain couples TRBV29-1 to TRBJ1-1; D remains unclear. This CDR3 has 13 residues. The V gene lost 7 bases and the J gene lost 1 base, with 13 bases spanning the gap. Germline V lookup: CDR1 SQVTM, CDR2 ANQGSEA. The CDR3 here is CSAGSGRNTEAFF. Here the CDR3 DNA reads TGCAGCGCCGGGAGTGGGAGGAACACTGAAGCTTTCTTT. Together with reference TRBV29-1 and TRBJ1-1, the CDR3 gives the full variable domain: SAVISQKPSRDICQRGTSLTIQCQVDSQVTMMFWYRQQPGQSLTLIATANQGSEATYESGFVIDKFPISRPNLTFSTLTVSNMSPEDSSIYLCSAGSGRNTEAFFGQGTRLTVV.

J is TRBJ1-1 and V is TRBV20-1; 9 bases are a match to TRBD1. The CDR3 is 14 residues long. V trimming: 2 bases; J trimming: 0 bases; junction bases outside the gene matches: 1. The germline CDR1 and CDR2 sequences are DFQATT and SNEGSKA (reference sequence). The CDR3 loop is CSARTGGLNTEAFF. The CDR3 region has the DNA TGCAGTGCTAGAACAGGGGGCTTGAACACTGAAGCTTTCTTT.

The CDR3 DNA follows: TGTGCCAGCACTACAAATCAGGCAGGGACGTCACCCCTCCACTTT. Translated, it gives CASTTNQAGTSPLHF. The chain combines TRBV28 with TRBJ1-6; the D gene is possibly TRBD1 (5 bases). V was shortened by 7 bases and J by 10 bases, with 20 bases between the two germline ends. CDR1 and CDR2 (germline): MDHEN, SYDVKM. The CDR3 runs 15 residues.

The chain employs TRBV29-1 and TRBJ2-5; TRBD1 is a possible D gene (6 bases). Germline CDR1 and CDR2: SQVTM and ANQGSEA. The CDR3 length is 13 residues. Trimming shortened V by 3 bases and J by 2 bases, and 10 bases separated the two germline ends. Here the CDR3 reads CSVDRQGQETQYF. CDR3 in DNA: TGCAGCGTTGATAGGCAGGGGCAAGAGACCCAGTACTTC.

The V call is TRBV5-8, the J call TRBJ2-1, with TRBD2 identical over 11 bases. V shed 4 bases and J 4 bases; nucleotides not matched to a gene: 13. The CDR3 totals 18 residues. CDR1 is SGHTS, CDR2 YDEGEE, per germline. As DNA, the CDR3 is TGTGCCAGCAGCATACTAGCGGGAGCCTTATCGGGTTACAATGAGCAGTTCTTC. Amino acids: CASSILAGALSGYNEQFF. Filled out from reference TRBV5-8 and TRBJ2-1, the complete variable domain reads EAGVTQSPTHLIKTRGQQATLRCSPISGHTSVYWYQQALGLGLQFLLWYDEGEERNRGNFPPRFSGRQFPNYSSELNVNALELEDSALYLCASSILAGALSGYNEQFFGPGTRLTVL.

This clonotype has only a few counts. CDR3 residues: CASSFDQGLTEAFF. DNA for the CDR3: TGTGCCAGCAGCTTCGACCAGGGGCTCACTGAAGCTTTCTTT. The J gene is TRBJ1-1, the V gene TRBV7-8; D perhaps matches TRBD1 (6 bases). The CDR3 covers 14 residues. Deletions cut 3 bases from V and 4 bases from J, with 12 bases between. Germline assignment: CDR1 SGHVS and CDR2 FQNEAQ.

The chain couples TRBV29-1 to TRBJ2-3; unclear D gene. The CDR3 spans 12 residues. The V end lost 4 bases, the J end lost 2 bases, and 7 bases lay between the germline ends. In germline, CDR1 is SQVTM, CDR2 ANQGSEA. CDR3 protein: CSVAVDTDTQYF. For the CDR3, the DNA is TGCAGCGTTGCCGTGGACACAGATACGCAGTATTTT.

CDR3 bases: TGTGCCAGCAGCTTAGGTAGCGGACTGTACAATGAGCAGTTCTTC. Its translation is CASSLGSGLYNEQFF. This sequence joins TRBV7-2 and TRBJ2-1; maybe TRBD2 (6 bases). Trimming took 1 base from V and 4 from J, leaving 11 bases between them. The CDR3 is 15 amino acids. The germline V gene encodes CDR1 SGHTA and CDR2 FQGNSA.

This rearrangement joins TRBV7-2 to TRBJ2-7; D ambiguous. Per germline, CDR1 SGHTA and CDR2 FQGNSA. Trimming took 4 bases from V and 3 from J, leaving 10 bases between them. The CDR3 sequence is 13 residues long. CDR3 nucleotides: TGTGCCAGCAGCTCCGGGCCGGACTACGAGCAGTACTTC. This gives the protein CASSSGPDYEQYF.

This sequence joins TRBV20-1 and TRBJ2-1, with TRBD2 matching 9 bases. This CDR3 spans 19 amino acids. Trimming at V came to 0 bases and at J to 6 bases, leaving 18 bases not matched to a gene. Germline V gene lookup returns CDR1 DFQATT and CDR2 SNEGSKA (reference sequence). Written as DNA, the CDR3 is TGCAGTGCTAGAGACCGAAAGCGGGCCTTTGGGCGGGGGGGCAATGAGCAGTTCTTC. It translates to CSARDRKRAFGRGGNEQFF.

This clonotype was seen a few times. The chain has TRBV20-1 and TRBJ2-5; D is uncertain. Germline lookup yields CDR1 DFQATT and CDR2 SNEGSKA (reference sequence). The CDR3 has 14 residues. The V end lost 5 bases, the J end lost 0 bases, and 13 bases lay between the germline ends. This chain's CDR3 is CSAPVDGYQETQYF. The CDR3 DNA sequence: TGCAGTGCTCCCGTGGACGGGTACCAAGAGACCCAGTACTTC.

A few counts support this clonotype. The chain recombines TRBV29-1 with TRBJ2-1; 9 bases fit TRBD2. The CDR3 is made up of 14 amino acids. Germline CDR1 reads SQVTM; CDR2 reads ANQGSEA. V shed 4 bases, J shed 2 bases, and the junction held 3 bases outside the gene matches. The CDR3 loop reads CSVASSGTYNEQFF. DNA for the CDR3: TGCAGCGTTGCGTCTAGCGGGACCTACAATGAGCAGTTCTTC.

This clonotype has only a few counts. The CDR3 here is CASSPSGLLVLYGYTF. The CDR3 DNA is TGTGCCAGCAGCCCATCGGGACTTCTCGTCCTCTATGGCTACACCTTC. The V gene is TRBV7-2, the J gene TRBJ1-2; a weak D match, TRBD1 (5 bases). V was clipped by 5 bases and J by 4 bases, with 20 bases between them. Germline CDR1 is SGHTA and CDR2 is FQGNSA. This CDR3 spans 16 amino acids.

This clonotype has just a few counts. At one end, the junction sequence differs from germline, possibly due to a read error. The J gene is TRBJ2-7, the V gene TRBV29-1; maybe TRBD1 (5 bases). CDR3 length: 11 residues. CDR1 and CDR2 (germline): SQVTM, ANQGSEA. CDR3 in DNA: TGCAGCGTTGGACAGAACTACGAGCAGTGCTTC. Amino acids: CSVGQNYEQCF.

In its sample, this clonotype was seen a few times. This chain uses TRBV5-6 with TRBJ2-3; 8 bases line up with TRBD2. After removal of 2 bases from V and 0 bases from J, the junction contained 5 bases not matched to a gene. Germline lookup yields CDR1 SGHDT and CDR2 YYEEEE. CDR3 size: 16 residues. CDR3 region: CASSFLAGVSTDTQYF. CDR3 DNA sequence: TGTGCCAGCAGCTTCCTAGCGGGTGTTAGCACAGATACGCAGTATTTT. The full variable domain, with the rest looked up from reference TRBV5-6 and TRBJ2-3, is DAGVTQSPTHLIKTRGQQVTLRCSPKSGHDTVSWYQQALGQGPQFIFQYYEEEERQRGNFPDRFSGHQFPNYSSELNVNALLLGDSALYLCASSFLAGVSTDTQYFGPGTRLTVL.

The sample holds a few counts of this clonotype. The chain has TRBV20-1 and TRBJ2-5; a possible D gene is TRBD2 (8 bases). With 6 bases removed from V and 2 bases from J, the gap between germline ends came to 16 bases. CDR3 size: 14 residues. Germline values: CDR1 DFQATT, CDR2 SNEGSKA (reference sequence). CDR3 nucleotide sequence: TGCAGTGCCCGGGAGGGGACAGCTCAAGAGACCCAGTACTTC. It translates to CSAREGTAQETQYF.

This clonotype turned up a few times. This chain links TRBV29-1 with TRBJ2-1; D possibly corresponds to TRBD2 (6 bases). The CDR3 runs to 14 residues. Trimming removed 4 bases from V and 7 bases from J, with 17 bases in between. Germline CDR1 SQVTM, CDR2 ANQGSEA. This chain's CDR3 is CSVAGLGGGNEQFF. The CDR3 bases are TGCAGCGTTGCGGGTCTTGGGGGAGGAAATGAGCAGTTCTTC.

The CDR3, as DNA: TGTGCCAGCATCCGGACAGGGACCGGCAATGAGCAGTTCTTC. Protein: CASIRTGTGNEQFF. The V gene is TRBV6-1, the J gene TRBJ2-1; 8 positions match TRBD1. The junction had 8 bases not matched to a gene; V was cut back by 7 bases and J by 6 bases. In germline, CDR1 is MNHNS, CDR2 SASEGT. This CDR3 spans 14 amino acids.

The chain combines TRBV28 with TRBJ2-5; 8 bases are shared with TRBD2. Looked up from germline, CDR1 is MDHEN and CDR2 is SYDVKM. J gave up 0 bases and V 6 bases, and 18 bases lay outside the gene matches. The CDR3 has 19 amino acids. Here the CDR3 DNA reads TGTGCCAGCAGATACCACAGTAAACTTAGCGGGGTGAACCAAGAGACCCAGTACTTC. It translates to CASRYHSKLSGVNQETQYF.